The 18 T cell receptor beta chains presented below share a single source sample, sequenced in a study of regulatory T cells in long-lasting Graves disease. Time point given: persistent/refractory GD, antithyroid drugs over 5 years with positive TRAb. RNA from PBMCs was the source of the TCR library. Assembly of TCR beta libraries relied on iRepertoire HTBI primers together with Arm-PCR of CDR3 regions. One entry per CDR3 protein, called by TCRdb with MiXCR from the multiplex PCR reads. Of 650,000 to 700,000 distinct CDR3 sequences listed, about 30% are singletons. The source material was peripheral blood mononuclear cells (PBMCs), sampled when the disease was refractory, from a patient treated with antithyroid drugs. The receptor set was obtained from a female donor with Graves disease.

This clonotype was found a few times. The rearrangement uses TRBV28 and TRBJ1-6; no clear D. This CDR3 contains 13 residues. Germline CDR1 MDHEN, CDR2 SYDVKM. The V end lost 6 bases, the J end lost 8 bases, and 11 bases lay between the germline ends. CDR3 region: CASRSTADSPLHF. The CDR3 DNA reads as TGTGCCAGCAGGTCGACTGCGGATTCACCCCTCCACTTT.

For the CDR3, the DNA is TGTGCCAGTAGTAGAGGACGGCTGAAGGGCTCCTATAATTCACCCCTCCACTTT. Translated, it gives CASSRGRLKGSYNSPLHF. The chain recombines TRBV19 with TRBJ1-6; D is uncertain. The CDR3 consists of 18 residues. Germline V CDR1 and CDR2: LNHDA, SQIVND (reference sequence). The V gene lost 4 bases and the J gene lost 0 bases, with 16 bases spanning the gap.

This clonotype was counted a few times. The chain employs TRBV3-1 and TRBJ1-2; 9 bases are shared with TRBD1. This CDR3 comprises 13 residues. The trim removed 6 bases at V and 8 bases at J, leaving 7 bases unmatched. CDR1 LGHDT and CDR2 YNNKEL come from the germline V gene (reference sequence). Here the CDR3 reads CASSGDRVGGYTF. The CDR3 DNA sequence: TGTGCCAGCAGTGGGGACAGGGTAGGCGGCTACACCTTC. The complete variable domain, with remaining parts taken from reference TRBV3-1 and TRBJ1-2, reads DTAVSQTPKYLVTQMGNDKSIKCEQNLGHDTMYWYKQDSKKFLKIMFSYNNKELIINETVPNRFSPKSPDKAHLNLHINSLELGDSAVYFCASSGDRVGGYTFGSGTRLTVV.

This clonotype was detected ten times or more. The chain is built from TRBV2 and TRBJ2-5, with a possible D match to TRBD1 (6 bases). Germline CDR1 and CDR2: SNHLY and FYNNEI. The V and J ends lost 11 bases and 3 bases respectively, with 13 bases between them. CDR3 length: 12 amino acids. In DNA, the CDR3 is TGTGCCGGAGGACAGACGGAAGAGACCCAGTACTTC. It codes for CAGGQTEETQYF.

The chain couples TRBV2 to TRBJ2-7; TRBD1 agrees at 8 bases. The J segment lost 2 bases and the V segment lost 4 bases, leaving 28 bases of the junction unmatched. The CDR3 covers 22 residues. Germline lookup yields CDR1 SNHLY and CDR2 FYNNEI. CDR3 nucleotides: TGTGCCAGCAGTGTTACTCCCCTCCCTCGGGATGGACCCGGGACAGGTACCTACGAGCAGTACTTC. Amino acid sequence: CASSVTPLPRDGPGTGTYEQYF.

The rearrangement uses TRBV19 and TRBJ1-2; D gene uncertain. CDR3 length: 13 amino acids. Germline CDR1 is LNHDA and CDR2 is SQIVND (reference sequence). With 10 bases removed from V and 5 bases from J, the gap between germline ends came to 17 bases. The CDR3 is CATKDGAGYGYTF. DNA for the CDR3: TGTGCCACCAAGGACGGAGCCGGTTATGGCTACACCTTC.

The table lists this clonotype with many counts. The chain has TRBV6-2 or TRBV6-3 and TRBJ1-4; TRBD1 is a possible D gene (5 bases). V was cut by 7 bases and J by 8 bases, with 23 bases left in between. CDR1 is MNHEY, CDR2 SVGEGT, per germline. The CDR3 is made up of 16 amino acids. For the CDR3, the DNA is TGTGCCAGCACACCCGGGACCTCGGGGAGAGGGGAAAAACTGTTTTTT. Its translation: CASTPGTSGRGEKLFF.

This clonotype showed up just a few times. This chain links TRBV6-2 or TRBV6-3 with TRBJ1-1, with a possible D match to TRBD1 (5 bases). Trimming removed 4 bases at V and 10 bases at J, with 16 bases between. CDR1 and CDR2 (germline): MNHEY, SVGEGT. The CDR3 sequence is 13 residues long. CDR3 nucleotide sequence: TGTGCCAGCAGTTTATTCATAGGGACCGGAGCTTTCTTT. Amino acid sequence: CASSLFIGTGAFF.

The CDR3 loop reads CASSPPPGRDRAGELFF. For the CDR3, the DNA is TGTGCCAGCAGTCCCCCACCCGGCCGGGACAGGGCCGGGGAGCTGTTTTTT. The V and J genes are TRBV28 and TRBJ2-2, with 9 bases that match TRBD1. CDR3 length equals 17 residues. The V gene end was trimmed by 5 bases and the J gene end by 6 bases; junction bases not matched to a gene: 13. The germline V gene encodes CDR1 MDHEN and CDR2 SYDVKM.

This rearrangement joins TRBV28 to TRBJ1-2; TRBD1 matches 8 bases. CDR3 length equals 15 residues. From germline, CDR1 is MDHEN and CDR2 SYDVKM. After removal of 8 bases from V and 3 bases from J, the junction contained 11 bases not matched to a gene. Here the CDR3 reads CASGTPAGGDYGYTF. In DNA form, the CDR3 reads TGTGCCAGCGGTACCCCGGCAGGGGGCGACTATGGCTACACCTTC.

The genes are TRBV11-3 and TRBJ2-5; D could derive from TRBD1 or TRBD2 (5 bases each). The CDR3 length is 16 residues. Germline values: CDR1 SGHNT, CDR2 YENEEA. V dropped 4 bases and J dropped 4 bases, with 19 bases sitting between them. The CDR3 is CASSSSGPGRIETQYF. CDR3 nucleotide sequence: TGTGCCAGCAGCTCGTCGGGACCCGGGCGGATAGAGACCCAGTACTTC.

This clonotype occurred a few times. V is TRBV29-1 and J is TRBJ1-5; 10 bases map to TRBD1. J was trimmed by 4 bases and V by 7 bases; bases with no gene match: 7. The CDR3 totals 14 residues. CDR1 is SQVTM, CDR2 ANQGSEA, per germline. The CDR3 loop is CSEAGGQGNQPQHF. The CDR3 region has the DNA TGCAGCGAAGCCGGGGGACAGGGGAATCAGCCCCAGCATTTT.

The sample holds a few counts of this clonotype. The chain combines TRBV29-1 with TRBJ1-2; D gene unclear. Germline CDR1 and CDR2: SQVTM and ANQGSEA. The ends were cut back, 0 bases at V and 8 bases at J, with 10 bases in the middle. The CDR3 extends over 12 amino acids. In DNA, the CDR3 is TGCAGCGTTGAAGACCGCGGGCTGGGCTACACCTTC. It codes for CSVEDRGLGYTF. The full variable domain, rest sourced from reference TRBV29-1 and TRBJ1-2, is SAVISQKPSRDICQRGTSLTIQCQVDSQVTMMFWYRQQPGQSLTLIATANQGSEATYESGFVIDKFPISRPNLTFSTLTVSNMSPEDSSIYLCSVEDRGLGYTFGSGTRLTVV.

This clonotype has only a few counts. The V gene is TRBV24-1, the J gene TRBJ1-1; D not certain. The CDR3 covers 16 residues. Germline V gives CDR1 KGHDR, CDR2 SFDVKD. Trimming stripped 11 bases from V and 1 base from J, with 22 bases between. This CDR3 is CARPGQHAGKNTEAFF. CDR3 nucleotides: TGTGCCAGACCGGGCCAGCATGCGGGTAAGAACACTGAAGCTTTCTTT.

V is TRBV6-1 and J is TRBJ1-5; possible D gene TRBD1, 6 bases. Trimming pared 6 bases from V and 4 bases from J, leaving 13 bases between. The CDR3 totals 14 residues. In germline, CDR1 is MNHNS, CDR2 SASEGT. The CDR3 protein is CASRGALGNQPQHF. DNA of the CDR3: TGTGCCAGCAGGGGGGCCCTGGGGAATCAGCCCCAGCATTTT.

The V gene is TRBV3-1, the J gene TRBJ1-5; D ambiguous. The CDR3 spans 15 residues. Germline V gene data show CDR1 as LGHDT and CDR2 as YNNKEL (reference sequence). V gave up 2 bases and J gave up 2 bases, with 10 bases separating them. Here the CDR3 reads CASSQTTGRNQPQHF. The CDR3 DNA reads as TGTGCCAGCAGCCAAACGACCGGGCGCAATCAGCCCCAGCATTTT.

V usage is TRBV12-3 or TRBV12-4 and J usage is TRBJ2-7, with D maybe TRBD2 (6 bases). V lost 6 bases to trimming and J lost 2 bases, with 14 bases between them. The CDR3 has 14 amino acids. CDR3 sequence reads: CASSLQEGPYEQYF. CDR3 sequence (DNA): TGTGCCAGCAGCCTCCAGGAGGGACCCTACGAGCAGTACTTC.

Regarding this clonotype: A read error is possible here, since a much larger clone lies one base away. This sequence joins TRBV28 and TRBJ1-1; D unresolved. This CDR3 is built from 8 residues. Germline CDR1 and CDR2: MDHEN and SYDVKM. In DNA form, the CDR3 reads TGTGTCAGCAGCGGTCATGACTTT. It specifies CVSSGHDF.